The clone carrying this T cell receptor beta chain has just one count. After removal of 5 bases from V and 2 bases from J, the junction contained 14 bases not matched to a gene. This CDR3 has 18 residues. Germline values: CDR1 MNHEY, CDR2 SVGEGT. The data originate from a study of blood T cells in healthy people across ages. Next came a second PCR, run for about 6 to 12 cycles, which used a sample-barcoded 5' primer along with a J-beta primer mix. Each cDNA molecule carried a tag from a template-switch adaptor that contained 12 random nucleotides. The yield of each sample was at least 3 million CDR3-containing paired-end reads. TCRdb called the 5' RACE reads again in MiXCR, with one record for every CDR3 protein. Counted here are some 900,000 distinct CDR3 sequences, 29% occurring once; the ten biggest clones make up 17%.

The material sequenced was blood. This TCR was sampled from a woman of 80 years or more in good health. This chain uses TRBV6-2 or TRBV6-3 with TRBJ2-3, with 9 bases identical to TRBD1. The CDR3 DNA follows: TGTGCCAGCAGTAAAACCCCGGACAGGGGTCGGAACACAGATACGCAGTATTTT. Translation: CASSKTPDRGRNTDTQYF.